One T cell receptor (beta chain) is described in this entry. The antigen is unknown. The CDR3 sequence is 13 residues long. V was trimmed by 1 base and J by 7 bases, leaving 10 bases between them. The germline V gene has CDR1 SGHTA and CDR2 FQGNSA. Combining iRepertoire HTBI primers with Arm-PCR of CDR3 regions, the authors built TCR beta libraries. MiXCR, run by TCRdb on the multiplex PCR reads, gives a single entry per CDR3 protein. The data show around 400,000 distinct CDR3 sequences, roughly 24% seen once. Time point noted: persistent/refractory GD, antithyroid drugs over 5 years with positive TRAb. Isolated PBMC RNA provided the starting material for the TCR library. The data belong to a study of regulatory T cells in long-lasting Graves disease. General study findings and limits: Possibly, accuracy suffered from the small sample size. Persistent disease preferred TRBV28, TRBJ1-2 and TRBJ2-5. Study was limited to peripheral blood, excluding thyroid tissue.

The origin of this receptor is a woman between 35 and 50 years old with Graves disease. The V call is TRBV7-2, the J call TRBJ1-2; D is unclear. The starting material was peripheral blood mononuclear cells (PBMCs), obtained when the disease was refractory, from a patient treated with antithyroid drugs. CDR3 sequence reads: CASSLDPNLGYTF. CDR3 coding DNA: TGTGCCAGCAGCTTAGATCCAAACCTTGGCTACACCTTC.